This note documents a single TCR beta chain sequence. This beta chain slipped into a library made for alpha chains as a stray read, so its size is not meaningful. TCRdb re-called the RT-PCR reads with MiXCR, one entry per CDR3 protein. The sample yields about 6,500 distinct CDR3 sequences, about 89% seen once. The source material was memory CD4+ T cells from blood. The sequence was obtained from a female donor in good health, serving as a healthy control.

In DNA, the CDR3 is TGCAGTGCTAGAGTCTCGGGGGTTTCAGATACGCAGTATTTT. Translated, it gives CSARVSGVSDTQYF. The chain recombines TRBV20-1 with TRBJ2-3, with D possibly being TRBD2 (6 bases). The CDR3 runs to 14 residues. CDR1 is DFQATT, CDR2 SNEGSKA, per germline (reference sequence). Trimming removed 1 base from V and 4 bases from J, with 12 bases in between.